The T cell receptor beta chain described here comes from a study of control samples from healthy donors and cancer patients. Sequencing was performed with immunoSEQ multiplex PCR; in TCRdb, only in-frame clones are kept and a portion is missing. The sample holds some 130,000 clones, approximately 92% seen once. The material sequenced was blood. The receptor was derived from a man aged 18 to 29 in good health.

CDR3 loop: CASSPESYGYTF. CDR3 coding DNA: TGTGCCAGCAGTCCCGAAAGCTATGGCTACACCTTC. The chain links TRBV2 to TRBJ1-2; no clear D. From germline, CDR1 is SNHLY and CDR2 FYNNEI. The germline V and J ends were trimmed by 5 bases and 4 bases, with 8 bases remaining between them. The CDR3 extends over 12 amino acids.